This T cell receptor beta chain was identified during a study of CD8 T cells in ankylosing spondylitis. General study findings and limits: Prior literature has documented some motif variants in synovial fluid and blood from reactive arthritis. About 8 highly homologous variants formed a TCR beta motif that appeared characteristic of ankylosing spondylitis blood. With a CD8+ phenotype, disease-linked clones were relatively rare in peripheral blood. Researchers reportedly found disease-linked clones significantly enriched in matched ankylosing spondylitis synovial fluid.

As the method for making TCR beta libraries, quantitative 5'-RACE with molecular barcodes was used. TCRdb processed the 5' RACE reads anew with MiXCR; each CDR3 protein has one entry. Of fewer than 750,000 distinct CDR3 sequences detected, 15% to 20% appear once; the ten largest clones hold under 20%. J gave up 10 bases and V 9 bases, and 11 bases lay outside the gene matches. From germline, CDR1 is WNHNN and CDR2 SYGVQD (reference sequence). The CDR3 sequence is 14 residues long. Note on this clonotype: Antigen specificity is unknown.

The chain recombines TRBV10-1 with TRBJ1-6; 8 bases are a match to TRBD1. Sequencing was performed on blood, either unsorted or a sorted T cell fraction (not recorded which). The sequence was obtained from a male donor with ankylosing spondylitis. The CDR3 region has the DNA TGCGCCAGGAGTCCGGGACAGGAGGAATCACCCCTCCACTTT. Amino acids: CARSPGQEESPLHF.